The clone carrying this T cell receptor (beta chain) was seen only a few times. Its antigen remains unidentified. A multiplex PCR was run with 60 Vbeta primers and 13 Jbeta primers. TCRdb's table, derived via immunoSEQ multiplex PCR, lists solely in-frame clones and lacks some. The table shows 4,700 or so clones, with approximately 81% occurring only once. The source of the sample is a study of cytomegalovirus exposure and HLA in healthy donors. The CDR3 consists of 15 residues. Trimming shortened V by 3 bases and J by 1 base, and 10 bases separated the two germline ends. CDR1 MRHNA and CDR2 SNTAGT come from the germline V gene. Though probably carrying unrecorded immune exposures, donors were nominally healthy at sampling. Points from the study as a whole: Trimming of TCR beta V- and J-genes showed a link, identified in a later analysis, to a missense DCLRE1C variant. Researchers reported in a later analysis that common viral pathogens appeared linked to several top clusters.

Sequenced material: PBMCs. The chain employs TRBV6-4 and TRBJ2-1; a possible D gene is TRBD1 (6 bases). The receptor was isolated from a woman between 40 and 55 years old in good health and CMV-seropositive. The CDR3: CASSEVQGSYNEQFF. As DNA, the CDR3 is TGTGCCAGCAGTGAGGTCCAGGGGTCCTACAATGAGCAGTTCTTC.